A selection of T cell receptor beta chains follows, all from one sample in a study of cytomegalovirus exposure and HLA in healthy donors. Repertoires were generated with immunoSEQ multiplex PCR, while TCRdb's copy carries only in-frame clones and drops some. The sample holds about 150,000 clones; roughly 77% are singletons and the top ten take roughly 7.7%. The material sequenced was PBMCs. The receptors here all came from a man younger than 40 in good health and CMV-seropositive. The CDR3 runs from the conserved cysteine through the conserved F or W. Each record gives: V gene, J gene, CDR3 protein.

>TRBV6-4|TRBJ2-7
CASSLQGANHEQYF
>TRBV4-2|TRBJ1-1
CASSRSSGEGNTEAFF
>TRBV30|TRBJ1-3
CAWTHGQGSGNTIYF
>TRBV5-1|TRBJ2-2
CASSLGTANTGELFF
>TRBV27|TRBJ1-4
CASSLYPPGQGSYLTNEKLFF
>TRBV15|TRBJ2-6
CATSDGIRVKANVLTF
>TRBV30|TRBJ2-2
CAWSSTGGDSGELFF
>TRBV14|TRBJ2-2
CASRWRTGTGELFF
>TRBV7-3|TRBJ2-2
CASSDRGGRTGELFF
>TRBV6-5|TRBJ2-7
CASSYSTTSGEQYF
>TRBV27|TRBJ1-2
CASSPQGNYGYTF
>TRBV5-5|TRBJ1-1
CASSHLGQGELWSEAFF
>TRBV9|TRBJ2-1
CASSVVAGGLPEQFF
>TRBV19|TRBJ2-7
CASRWGGQGESYEQYF
>TRBV11-1|TRBJ2-1
CASSLYRAGSYNEQFF
>TRBV5-1|TRBJ1-3
CASSLVAGALGNTIYF
>TRBV5-6|TRBJ2-5
CASSNARGETQYF
>TRBV6-5|TRBJ2-5
CASSYGGQETQYF
>TRBV30|TRBJ1-1
CAWSWGQNTEAFF
>TRBV2|TRBJ1-2
CASSEAGAANYGYTF
>TRBV9|TRBJ2-1
CASSLTSSGSENEQFF
>TRBV11-3|TRBJ2-7
CASSSMGEAYEQYF
>TRBV30|TRBJ1-1
CAWSILGHNTEAFF
>TRBV25-1|TRBJ2-1
CASSESAGPSYNEQFF
>TRBV30|TRBJ2-7
CAWSITSSEQYF
>TRBV9|TRBJ1-5
CASSVDSGQPQHF
>TRBV11-2|TRBJ2-1
CASSTDRTGYPEQFF
>TRBV9|TRBJ1-3
CAGSQGESGNTIYF
>TRBV28|TRBJ1-5
CASSPGQFNQPQHF
>TRBV29-1|TRBJ2-1
CSVQSLGQPGGNEQFF
>TRBV18|TRBJ1-2
CASSPRQGGDYGYTF
>TRBV5-1|TRBJ2-7
CASWDSAYEQYF
>TRBV14|TRBJ1-1
CASRAGGKGAEAFF
>TRBV18|TRBJ1-1
CASSPRWGTGNEKNTEAFF
>TRBV5-1|TRBJ2-1
CASSLDRTGLTNEQFF
>TRBV5-6|TRBJ2-3
CASSFGAGADTQYF
>TRBV15|TRBJ2-5
CATSRDRGQETQYF
>TRBV25-1|TRBJ1-2
CASSDRGVGYGYTF
>TRBV28|TRBJ1-3
CASSFGAGDSGNTIYF
>TRBV6-1|TRBJ2-5
CASTLTSGYQETQYF
>TRBV9|TRBJ2-1
CASSSSGTSGGPEQFF
>TRBV5-1|TRBJ1-1
CASSPLGGTEAFF
>TRBV13|TRBJ1-2
CASSLGGGFYGYTF
>TRBV6-5|TRBJ2-5
CASSYSNRQETQYF
>TRBV7-2|TRBJ1-3
CASSSPGQGFSGNTIYF
>TRBV11-2|TRBJ2-1
CASTQESQPNEQFF
>TRBV19|TRBJ2-2
CASSPGTGELFF
>TRBV11-3|TRBJ2-3
CASSMADNTQYF
>TRBV19|TRBJ2-5
CASRPPSGRETQYF
>TRBV18|TRBJ1-5
CASSPGQSNQPQHF
>TRBV6-5|TRBJ1-2
CASSYSNRAGYGYTF